A selection of T cell receptor beta chains follows, all from one sample in a study of tumor-infiltrating lymphocytes in localized non-small cell lung cancer. The repertoire was sequenced with immunoSEQ multiplex PCR; TCRdb's copy has only in-frame clones and lacks some. The repertoire has approximately 10,000 clones, 65% to 80% of them found once; the top ten carry over 8%. The sequenced sample was uninvolved lung tissue not adjacent to the tumor. The receptor source for this set is a human donor with non-small cell lung cancer. Each CDR3 is given with its conserved first and last residue. The D gene is left open where the match is weak. Clone size is not always given. Where it is, it says once, few, many or a class for expanded clones.

>TRBJ1-4|TRBV28|-|-
TGTGCCAGCCTTGCGGCAGGGAGTGAAAAACTGTTTTTT
CASLAAGSEKLFF
>TRBJ1-1|TRBV27|few|-
TGTGCCAGCAGGCTCGCGGGGCGCACTGAAGCTTTCTTT
CASRLAGRTEAFF
>TRBJ2-7|TRBV6-5|-|-
TGTGCCAGCACCAACTCAGCACAGAAAGCCTACGAGCAGTACTTC
CASTNSAQKAYEQYF
>TRBJ1-5|TRBV11-2|-|-
TGTGCCAGCAGCCTCGACCGGTCAGGGCAGCCCCAGCATTTT
CASSLDRSGQPQHF
>TRBJ2-2|TRBV5-5|-|TRBD2
TGTGCCAGCAGCTCCGTGCGGGAGGGTAACACCGGGGAGCTGTTTTTT
CASSSVREGNTGELFF
>TRBJ2-7|TRBV5-4|-|-
TGTGCCAGCAGGGAGGCCAGCTCCTACGAGCAGTACTTC
CASREASSYEQYF
>TRBJ2-1|TRBV11-3|-|-
TGTGCCAGCAGTTCCTCCAGTGAGGGGGAGCAGTTCTTC
CASSSSSEGEQFF
>TRBJ2-3|TRBV9|-|-
TGTGCCAGCAGCGTAGGCGGAAAAAAATTCACAGATACGCAGTATTTT
CASSVGGKKFTDTQYF
>TRBJ1-1|TRBV6-6|-|-
TGTGCCAGCAGCACCGGGAGTGAAGCTTTCTTT
CASSTGSEAFF
>TRBJ1-2|TRBV4-3|-|-
TGCGCCAGCAGCCAAGCCTTCAGGGTACTCCCTGGCTACACCTTC
CASSQAFRVLPGYTF
>TRBJ2-5|TRBV7-3|-|TRBD2
TGTGCCAGCAGCCGAAGCGGGATAGAGACCCAGTACTTC
CASSRSGIETQYF
>TRBJ2-3|TRBV4-3|-|TRBD2
TGCGCCAGCAGCCAAGCGTTGACGGGAGGGTTGGGAGATACGCAGTATTTT
CASSQALTGGLGDTQYF
>TRBJ2-7|TRBV7-9|-|-
TGTGCCAGCAGCCCCCCAGGGACCTACGAGCAGTACTTC
CASSPPGTYEQYF
>TRBJ2-5|TRBV11-3|medium-sized|-
TGTGCCAGCAGCGTGGTAGAGACCCAGTACTTC
CASSVVETQYF
>TRBJ2-3|TRBV25-1|-|-
TGTGCCAGCAGTGGTTCTTTCACAGATACGCAGTATTTT
CASSGSFTDTQYF
>TRBJ1-5|TRBV7-2|-|-
TGTGCCAGCAGCCCCCTAAGAGGGAGCAATCAGCCCCAGCATTTT
CASSPLRGSNQPQHF
>TRBJ2-2|TRBV9|-|-
TGTGCCAGCAGCGAAAACACCGGGGAGCTGTTTTTT
CASSENTGELFF
>TRBJ2-7|TRBV6-6|-|-
TGTGCCACTTCGCCCAGGAGGGGCACCTACGAGCAGTACTTC
CATSPRRGTYEQYF
>TRBJ2-5|TRBV7-2|-|TRBD2
TGTGCCAGCAGCCGGGGACTAGCGGGTGGGGCCCAGTACTTC
CASSRGLAGGAQYF
>TRBJ2-5|TRBV7-2|-|-
TGTGCCAGCAGCGGGAAGACATCTGGGAAAGAGACCCAGTACTTC
CASSGKTSGKETQYF
>TRBJ1-2|TRBV28|few|TRBD1
TGTGCCAGCAGTTACAGGGGGCACTATGGCTACACCTTC
CASSYRGHYGYTF
>TRBJ2-7|TRBV29-1|-|TRBD1
TGCAGCGCCGGAGGCGGACAGGGCTCGGAAGAGCAGTACTTC
CSAGGGQGSEEQYF
>TRBJ1-1|TRBV7-2|-|-
TGTGCCAGCACCCTCACAGGGAACACTGAAGCTTTCTTT
CASTLTGNTEAFF
>TRBJ2-7|TRBV7-8|-|-
TGTGCCAGTGTCCTGGGGCAGGGAAACGAGCAGTACTTC
CASVLGQGNEQYF
>TRBJ2-7|TRBV28|-|-
TGTGCCAGCAGTTTCGAACTTCTCGGCTCCCAGTACTTC
CASSFELLGSQYF
>TRBJ1-2|TRBV5-5|-|-
TGTGCCAGCAGCTCCGGACTCATTCCCTCTAAGAGCTATGGCTACACCTTC
CASSSGLIPSKSYGYTF
>TRBJ2-1|TRBV4-1|few|-
TGCGCCAGCGCCAAGCGAACTGAGCAGTTCTTC
CASAKRTEQFF
>TRBJ1-5|TRBV6-5|-|-
TGTGCCAGCAGCCACCGGGGGCAGCCCCAGCATTTT
CASSHRGQPQHF
>TRBJ2-7|TRBV5-5|-|TRBD1
TGTGCCAGCAGGTTCCGAGGACAGGGAGCCTACGAGCAGTACTTC
CASRFRGQGAYEQYF
>TRBJ2-1|TRBV6-1|once|-
TGTGCCAGCAGTGATCAGCGGTTATACAATGAGCAGTTCTTC
CASSDQRLYNEQFF
>TRBJ2-2|TRBV5-4|few|TRBD2
TGTGCCAGCAGCCAACCAACAGCGGGAGGGCGTACCGGGGAGCTGTTTTTT
CASSQPTAGGRTGELFF
>TRBJ1-4|TRBV28|medium-sized|-
TGTGCCAGCAATTTACTGTCCCGAAACGGGTTTTTT
CASNLLSRNGFF
>TRBJ1-4|TRBV7-2|once|-
TGTGCCAGCAGCTTAGGACACGGGAATGAAAAACTGTTTTTT
CASSLGHGNEKLFF
>TRBJ2-7|TRBV9|few|-
TGTGCCAGCAGCGTAATGTACGAGCAGTACTTC
CASSVMYEQYF
>TRBJ2-7|TRBV9|-|-
TGTGCCAGCAGCGGGTCCAGCTCCTACGAGCAGTACTTC
CASSGSSSYEQYF
>TRBJ2-1|TRBV6-4|once|TRBD1
TGTGCCAGCAGGGGGACAGGGGGCAATGAGCAGTTCTTC
CASRGTGGNEQFF
>TRBJ1-2|TRBV7-9|-|TRBD1
TGTGCCAGCAGCCTCTCCGGGACAGGGGCCGGCTACACCTTC
CASSLSGTGAGYTF
>TRBJ2-5|TRBV28|once|-
TGTGCCAGCAGTTTGGGTGCAGGTGGGACGCAAGAGACCCAGTACTTC
CASSLGAGGTQETQYF
>TRBJ2-1|TRBV9|-|TRBD2
TGTGCCAGCAGCGTGAGCGGGAGGGCCTACAATGAGCAGTTCTTC
CASSVSGRAYNEQFF
>TRBJ2-1|TRBV7-6|-|-
TGTGCCAGCAGCTTGGGGACCTACAATGAGCAGTTCTTC
CASSLGTYNEQFF
>TRBJ1-1|TRBV5-1|few|-
TGCGCCAGCAGCTTGACAGGAGAAGCTTTCTTT
CASSLTGEAFF
>TRBJ1-5|TRBV19|-|-
TGTGCCAGTAGTATTATGGGTCAGCCCCAGCATTTT
CASSIMGQPQHF
>TRBJ2-3|TRBV19|-|-
TGTGCCAGTAGCCCTACAGGGCCCCCGGATACGCAGTATTTT
CASSPTGPPDTQYF
>TRBJ2-3|TRBV25-1|few|-
TGTGCCAGCAGCTTGGGGGATACGCAGTATTTT
CASSLGDTQYF
>TRBJ2-1|TRBV2|-|TRBD2
TGTGCCAGCAGCTCCGACGGGGGGGCAAGGCAGTTCTTC
CASSSDGGARQFF
>TRBJ2-1|TRBV11-3|-|-
TGTGCCAGCAGCTTAAGGGGGGGCTCCAGCTCCTTGAATGAGCAGTTCTTC
CASSLRGGSSSLNEQFF
>TRBJ1-1|TRBV9|-|-
TGTGCCAGCAGCGTAGCGGGACTGAACACTGAAGCTTTCTTT
CASSVAGLNTEAFF
>TRBJ1-2|TRBV4-2|-|-
TGTGCCAGCAGCCAAGGTATGACGGATGGCTACACCTTC
CASSQGMTDGYTF
>TRBJ1-2|TRBV29-1|-|-
TGCAGCGTCGAGGACGGTGGCTACACCTTC
CSVEDGGYTF
>TRBJ1-1|TRBV29-1|-|-
TGCAGCGTTGATCGGGCAGGGGCGAACACTGAAGCTTTCTTT
CSVDRAGANTEAFF
>TRBJ1-4|TRBV27|medium-sized|-
TGTGCCAGCAGCCGGTCAGGGCGGACTAATGAAAAACTGTTTTTT
CASSRSGRTNEKLFF
>TRBJ1-5|TRBV7-2|-|-
TGTGCCAGCAGCTTTTATGGTCAGCCCCAGCATTTT
CASSFYGQPQHF
>TRBJ2-7|TRBV30|-|TRBD1
TGTGCCTGGAGTGTAACCGGGACAGGGAAACCCTACGAGCAGTACTTC
CAWSVTGTGKPYEQYF
>TRBJ2-5|TRBV14|-|-
TGTGCCAGCAGCCAAGGAAAGACCCAGTACTTC
CASSQGKTQYF